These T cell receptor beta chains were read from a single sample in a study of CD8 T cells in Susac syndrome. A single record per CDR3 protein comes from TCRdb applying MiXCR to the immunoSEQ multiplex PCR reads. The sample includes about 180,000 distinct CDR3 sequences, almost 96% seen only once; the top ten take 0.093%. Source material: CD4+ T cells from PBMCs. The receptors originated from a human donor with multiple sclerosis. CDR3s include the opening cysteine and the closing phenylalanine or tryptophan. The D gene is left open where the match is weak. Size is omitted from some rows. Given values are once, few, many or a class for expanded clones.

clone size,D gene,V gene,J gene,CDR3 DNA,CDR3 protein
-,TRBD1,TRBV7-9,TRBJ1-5,TGTGCCAGCAGCTTAGGACAGGGGGTGAATCAGCCCCAGCATTTT,CASSLGQGVNQPQHF
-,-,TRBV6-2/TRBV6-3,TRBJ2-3,TGTGCCAGCAGTTACTCCGGGCCTACGCAGTATTTT,CASSYSGPTQYF
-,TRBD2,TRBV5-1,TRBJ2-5,TGCGCCAGCAGCTCCGGGCGAGCGGGGGGGCCAGAGACCCAGTACTTC,CASSSGRAGGPETQYF
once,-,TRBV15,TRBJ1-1,TGTGCCACCAGCAGAGACAGGGTGAGCACTGAAGCTTTCTTT,CATSRDRVSTEAFF
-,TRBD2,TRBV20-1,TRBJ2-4,TGCAGTGCCCCCGGGGGAGGGGCCAAAAACATTCAGTACTTC,CSAPGGGAKNIQYF
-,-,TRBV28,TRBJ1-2,TGTGCCAGCAGTGAGGAGCCGTATGGCTACACCTTC,CASSEEPYGYTF
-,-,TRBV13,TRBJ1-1,TGTGCCAGCAGGACAGTGAACACTGAAGCTTTCTTT,CASRTVNTEAFF
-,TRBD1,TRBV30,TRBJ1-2,TGTGCCCGACAGACAGGGGGCAACTATGGCTACACCTTC,CARQTGGNYGYTF
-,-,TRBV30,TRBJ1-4,TGTGCCTGGAGCATACCTGGGGGGTCTAATGAAAAACTGTTTTTT,CAWSIPGGSNEKLFF
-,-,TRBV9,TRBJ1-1,TGTGCCAGCAGCCGCGATGGGGGGACTGAAGCTTTCTTT,CASSRDGGTEAFF
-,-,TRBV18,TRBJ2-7,TGTGCCAGCTCCTCTTCAAACGAGCAGTACTTC,CASSSSNEQYF
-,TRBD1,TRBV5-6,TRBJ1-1,TGTGCCAGCAGCTCAACCAGGGACAGGGGGACTGAAGCTTTCTTT,CASSSTRDRGTEAFF
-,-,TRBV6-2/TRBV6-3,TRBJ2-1,TGTGCCAGCAGTAGTGGATATGGTGGGAATGAGCAGTTCTTC,CASSSGYGGNEQFF
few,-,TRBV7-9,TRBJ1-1,TGTGCCAGCAGCTTGGAGGCGAACACTGAAGCTTTCTTT,CASSLEANTEAFF
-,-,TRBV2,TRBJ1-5,TGTGCCAGTAGACGGAATAGCAATCAGCCCCAGCATTTT,CASRRNSNQPQHF
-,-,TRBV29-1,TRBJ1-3,TGCAGCGCAGAGGGGAAATCCGGAAACACCATATATTTT,CSAEGKSGNTIYF
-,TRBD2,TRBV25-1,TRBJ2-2,TGTGCCAGCAGTAGGAGCGGGGTAGGCGGGGAGCTGTTTTTT,CASSRSGVGGELFF
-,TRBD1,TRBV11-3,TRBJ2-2,TGTGCCAGCAGCCTGCCCCTAGACAGGGGAGGTCACACCGGGGAGCTGTTTTTT,CASSLPLDRGGHTGELFF
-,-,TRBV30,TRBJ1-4,TGTGCCTGGAGTTTCAACCCCTTTGCAACTAATGAAAAACTGTTTTTT,CAWSFNPFATNEKLFF
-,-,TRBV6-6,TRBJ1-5,TGTGCCAGCATCAGGGACGGGAATATGGGGCAGCCCCAGCATTTT,CASIRDGNMGQPQHF
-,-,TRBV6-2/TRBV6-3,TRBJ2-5,TGTGCCAGCAGTACCCGGGACTCGACCCAGTACTTC,CASSTRDSTQYF
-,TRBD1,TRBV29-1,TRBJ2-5,TGCAGCGTTCGCAGGGGGCAAGGAGAGACCCAGTACTTC,CSVRRGQGETQYF
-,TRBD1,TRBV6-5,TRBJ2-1,TGTGCCAGCAGTTACAACCCCCCAGGGACAGGGGTTAGGAATGAGCAGTTCTTC,CASSYNPPGTGVRNEQFF
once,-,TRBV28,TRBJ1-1,TGTGCCAGCAGTTTCTCGTGGGGGGCGCGGAACACTGAAGCTTTCTTT,CASSFSWGARNTEAFF
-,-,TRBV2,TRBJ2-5,TGTGCCAGCAGTGGATCAGGGGAAGAGACCCAGTACTTC,CASSGSGEETQYF
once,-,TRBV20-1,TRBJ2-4,TGCAGTGCTAGAGCTGGGCGGGTTTTACCTTTGCAGTACTTC,CSARAGRVLPLQYF
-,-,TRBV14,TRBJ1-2,TGTGCCAGCAGCCGCCCGGGACCGAGCTATGGCTACACCTTC,CASSRPGPSYGYTF
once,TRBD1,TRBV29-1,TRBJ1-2,TGCAGCGCTAGGGATACCGGGACAGGCTATGGCTACACCTTC,CSARDTGTGYGYTF
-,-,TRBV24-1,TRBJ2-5,TGTGCCACCAGTGATTTCGGTCCGGACCAAGAGACCCAGTACTTC,CATSDFGPDQETQYF
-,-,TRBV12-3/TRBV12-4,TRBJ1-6,TGTGCCAGCAGTTTGCGTCGAGGGTGGGGTTCACCCCTCCACTTT,CASSLRRGWGSPLHF